Each of the 11 T cell receptor beta chains below was sequenced from the same sample in a study of blood T cells in healthy people across ages. A second PCR, run for roughly 7 to 12 cycles, used a sample-barcoded 5' primer plus a J-beta primer mix. TCRdb used MiXCR to reprocess the 5' RACE reads, holding one entry per CDR3 protein. Of 2 million or so distinct CDR3 sequences listed, about 50% are singletons. The material sequenced was blood. These TCRs come from a middle-aged woman in good health.

V and J are TRBV20-1 and TRBJ2-1; 8 bases align to TRBD1. V shed 3 bases and J 0 bases; nucleotides not matched to a gene: 7. CDR3 size: 16 residues. Germline V gene data show CDR1 as DFQATT and CDR2 as SNEGSKA (reference sequence). CDR3 residues: CSASPRGTGSYNEQFF. Written as DNA, the CDR3 is TGCAGTGCTAGTCCGCGCGGGACAGGCTCCTACAATGAGCAGTTCTTC.

The V and J genes are TRBV5-5 and TRBJ2-1; TRBD2 matches at 8 bases. V gave up 3 bases and J gave up 9 bases; unmatched junction bases: 17. The CDR3 covers 17 residues. Looked up from germline, CDR1 is SGHKS and CDR2 is YYEKEE (reference sequence). The DNA for the CDR3 is TGTGCCAGCAGCTCGAACGTCGGGGGGGCCAGCGGAGGTGAGCAGTTCTTC. Amino acid sequence: CASSSNVGGASGGEQFF.

This clonotype has only a few counts. The chain uses TRBV4-1 and TRBJ2-1; tentatively, D is TRBD2 (6 bases). The V and J ends lost 0 bases and 0 bases respectively, with 9 bases between them. There are 16 residues in the CDR3. CDR1 and CDR2 from the germline V gene are MGHRA and YSYEKL. The DNA for the CDR3 is TGCGCCAGCAGCCAAGATGGCGGGATCTCCTACAATGAGCAGTTCTTC. Amino acids: CASSQDGGISYNEQFF.

V is TRBV20-1 and J is TRBJ1-4, with a possible D match to TRBD1 (5 bases). V lost 5 bases to trimming and J lost 7 bases, with 11 bases between them. CDR3 length: 12 amino acids. Germline CDR1 is DFQATT and CDR2 is SNEGSKA (reference sequence). The CDR3 reads CSAYWGGEKLFF. The CDR3 DNA is TGCAGTGCTTATTGGGGGGGTGAAAAACTGTTTTTT.

Concerning this clonotype: One junction end disagrees with the germline gene, perhaps due to a read error. This chain connects TRBV7-6 to TRBJ1-2, with TRBD1 identical over 10 bases. Germline values: CDR1 SGHVS, CDR2 FNYEAQ. CDR3 length equals 16 residues. The CDR3 reads CASSHTQDRGFAGYIF. The CDR3 coding sequence is TGTGCCAGCAGCCATACCCAGGACAGGGGGTTCGCTGGCTACATCTTC.

This rearrangement joins TRBV12-3 or TRBV12-4 to TRBJ2-1; no reliable D call. V lost 4 bases and J lost 5, with 9 bases in between. There are 13 residues in the CDR3. The CDR3 DNA reads as TGTGCCAGCAGTTCCCCGGTCAACAATGAGCAGTTCTTC. Amino acid sequence: CASSSPVNNEQFF.

The rearrangement uses TRBV5-4 and TRBJ2-5, with 7 bases matching TRBD2. The CDR3 has 15 residues. J was trimmed by 5 bases and V by 0 bases; bases with no gene match: 7. Looked up from germline, CDR1 is SGHNT and CDR2 is YYREEE (reference sequence). DNA of the CDR3: TGTGCCAGCAGCTTGGTGGGACCGCGGGGGGAGACCCAGTACTTC. This encodes CASSLVGPRGETQYF.

This clonotype was detected many times. The V gene is TRBV29-1, the J gene TRBJ2-7, with a weak D call TRBD2 (5 bases). The CDR3 totals 13 residues. V was shortened by 7 bases and J by 0 bases, with 13 bases between the two germline ends. The germline V gene has CDR1 SQVTM and CDR2 ANQGSEA. CDR3 sequence (DNA): TGCAGCGCCCGCGGAGAGGGCTCCTACGAGCAGTACTTC. Its translation: CSARGEGSYEQYF.

The chain uses TRBV6-2 or TRBV6-3 and TRBJ2-4, with 7 nucleotides matching TRBD2. The germline CDR1 and CDR2 sequences are MNHEY and SVGEGT. V lost 4 bases and J lost 1; bases outside the gene matches: 4. This CDR3 has 15 amino acids. CDR3 in amino acids: CASSSSGAAKNIQYF. CDR3 nucleotides: TGTGCCAGCAGTTCCAGCGGGGCGGCCAAAAACATTCAGTACTTC.

This chain connects TRBV5-5 to TRBJ2-1; TRBD1 might be the D (6 bases). V lost 3 bases, J lost 0 bases, and 16 bases lay in between. The CDR3 extends over 17 amino acids. Germline-derived CDR1 and CDR2 are SGHKS and YYEKEE (reference sequence). The CDR3 region has the DNA TGTGCCAGCAGCTACTTGGACAGTGTGAGCTCCTACAATGAGCAGTTCTTC. This codes for CASSYLDSVSSYNEQFF.

V usage is TRBV15 and J usage is TRBJ2-3; perhaps TRBD2 as D (6 bases). The CDR3 runs to 18 residues. Germline lookup yields CDR1 LNHNV and CDR2 YYDKDF (reference sequence). Deletions cut 3 bases from V and 2 bases from J, with 21 bases between. CDR3 residues: CATSRDYLQAGLTDTQYF. The CDR3 DNA reads as TGTGCCACCAGCAGGGACTACCTTCAGGCAGGTCTCACAGATACGCAGTATTTT.